This T cell receptor beta chain was captured by sequencing in a study of blood T cell repertoires in COVID-19. Study overall: The United States, Italy and Spain supplied acute and convalescent COVID-19 samples. From T cells, B-cell-depleted T cells, or PBMCs came the material, which was cDNA or gDNA.

The Seattle patients joined while their infection was active and were tracked longitudinally afterward. The CDR3 has 14 residues. Trimming shortened V by 8 bases and J by 3 bases, and 16 bases separated the two germline ends. Germline CDR1 LNHDA, CDR2 SQIVND (reference sequence). In the authors' workflow: Estimated nucleated cell counts came from reference gene primer amplification. TCRdb's table, derived via immunoSEQ multiplex PCR, lists solely in-frame clones and lacks some. The V and J calls and clone size come from that table; D and trimming were worked out from the DNA. Of 400,000 or so clones listed, 80% to 90% are singletons.

The sequenced sample was peripheral blood. The receptor was derived from a man aged 18 to 30 with COVID-19, enrolled during active disease. The chain carries TRBV19 and TRBJ1-2, with a possible D match to TRBD1 (6 bases). The DNA of the CDR3 is TGTGCCAGTTCCTGGTCAGGGGATCACTATGGCTACACCTTC. This encodes CASSWSGDHYGYTF.